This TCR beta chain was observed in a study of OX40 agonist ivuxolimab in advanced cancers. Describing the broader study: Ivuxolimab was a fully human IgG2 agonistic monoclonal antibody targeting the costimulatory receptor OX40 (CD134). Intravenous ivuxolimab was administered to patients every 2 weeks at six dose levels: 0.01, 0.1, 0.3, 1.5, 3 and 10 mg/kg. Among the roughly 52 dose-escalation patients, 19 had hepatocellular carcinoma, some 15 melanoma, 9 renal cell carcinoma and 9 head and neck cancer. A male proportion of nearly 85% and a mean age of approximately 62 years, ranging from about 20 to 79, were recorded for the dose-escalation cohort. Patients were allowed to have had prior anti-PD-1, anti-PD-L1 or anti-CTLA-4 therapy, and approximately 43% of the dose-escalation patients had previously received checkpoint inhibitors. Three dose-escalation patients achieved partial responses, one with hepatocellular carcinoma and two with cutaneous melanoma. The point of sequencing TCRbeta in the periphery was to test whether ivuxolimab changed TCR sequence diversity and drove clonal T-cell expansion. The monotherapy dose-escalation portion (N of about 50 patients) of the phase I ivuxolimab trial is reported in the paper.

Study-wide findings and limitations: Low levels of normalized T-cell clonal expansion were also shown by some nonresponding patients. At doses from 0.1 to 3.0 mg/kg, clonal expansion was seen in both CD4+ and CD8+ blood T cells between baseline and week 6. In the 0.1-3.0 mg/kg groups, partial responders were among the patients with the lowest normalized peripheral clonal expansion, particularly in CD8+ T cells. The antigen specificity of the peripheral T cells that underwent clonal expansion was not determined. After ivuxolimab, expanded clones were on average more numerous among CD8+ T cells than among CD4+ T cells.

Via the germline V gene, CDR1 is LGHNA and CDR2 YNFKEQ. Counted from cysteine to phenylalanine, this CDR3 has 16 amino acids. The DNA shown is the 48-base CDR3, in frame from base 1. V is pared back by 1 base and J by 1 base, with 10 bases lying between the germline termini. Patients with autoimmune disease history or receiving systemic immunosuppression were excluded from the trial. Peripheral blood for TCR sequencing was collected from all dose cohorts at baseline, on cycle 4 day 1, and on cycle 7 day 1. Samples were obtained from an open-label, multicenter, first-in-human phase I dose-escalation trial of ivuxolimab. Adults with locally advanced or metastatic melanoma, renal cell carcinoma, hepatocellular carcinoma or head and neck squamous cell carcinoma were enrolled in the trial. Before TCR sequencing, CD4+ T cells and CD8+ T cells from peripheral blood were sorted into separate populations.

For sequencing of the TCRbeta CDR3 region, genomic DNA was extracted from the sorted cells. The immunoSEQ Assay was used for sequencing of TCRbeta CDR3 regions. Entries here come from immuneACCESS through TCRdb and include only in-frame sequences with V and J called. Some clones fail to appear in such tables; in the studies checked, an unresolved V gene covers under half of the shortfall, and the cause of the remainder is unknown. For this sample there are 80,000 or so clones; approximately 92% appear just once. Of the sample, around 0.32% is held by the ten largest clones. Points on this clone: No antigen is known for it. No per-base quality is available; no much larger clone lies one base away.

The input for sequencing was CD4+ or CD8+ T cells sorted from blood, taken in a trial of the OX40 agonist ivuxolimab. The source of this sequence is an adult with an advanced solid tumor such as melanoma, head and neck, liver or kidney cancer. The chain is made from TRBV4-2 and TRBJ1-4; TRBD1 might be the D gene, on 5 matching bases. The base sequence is TGTGCCAGCAGCCAAGCATCCAGGGAAACTAATGAAAAACTGTTTTTT. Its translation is CASSQASRETNEKLFF.